Listed here are 22 T cell receptor beta chains from one sample, sequenced in a study of CD8 T cells in Susac syndrome (dated by TCRdb to about 2019). The protocol used for the library was the immunoSEQ multiplex PCR assay. RNA was extracted using the RNeasy kit, and about 0.5 to 1 ug of the RNA was reverse transcribed with random hexamers. In TCRdb, the public reads were trimmed at Q25 with fastp and aligned with MiXCR, with productive beta chains retained. Rows merge per CDR3 protein into single entries with the most common DNA and genes. The sample table records 150,000 to 160,000 distinct CDR3 sequences; 85% to 95% of these occur just once. Roughly 0.16% of the sample comes from the top ten. Sequenced sample: CD4+ T cells from PBMCs. The source of these receptors is a human donor with Susac syndrome.

CDR3: CSVNGHRNTEAFF. Here the CDR3 DNA reads TGCAGCGTGAACGGACATAGGAACACTGAAGCTTTCTTT. This chain links TRBV29-1 with TRBJ1-1; a weak D match, TRBD1 (5 bases). Between the trimmed V and J ends, which lost 6 bases and 1 base, there was a span of 12 bases. This CDR3 has 13 residues. Germline loops: CDR1 SQVTM, CDR2 ANQGSEA.

The CDR3 is CASSQSNPKVFDEQFF. The CDR3 DNA sequence: TGCGCCAGCAGTCAATCGAACCCCAAGGTTTTCGATGAGCAGTTCTTC. The V and J genes are TRBV23-1 and TRBJ2-1; D is unresolved. TRBV23-1 is filed as an ORF, its function uncertain. The CDR3 length is 16 residues. The germline V and J ends were trimmed by 0 bases and 8 bases, with 17 bases remaining between them.

The V gene is TRBV6-6, the J gene TRBJ2-3; D unresolved. Germline CDR1 MNHNY, CDR2 SVGAGI (reference sequence). The CDR3 covers 16 residues. Trimming shortened V by 4 bases and J by 4 bases, and 18 bases separated the two germline ends. CDR3 loop: CASSSMVVSLADTQYF. CDR3 nucleotides: TGTGCCAGCAGTTCGATGGTGGTGAGTTTGGCAGATACGCAGTATTTT.

This clonotype was counted once. This chain links TRBV12-3 or TRBV12-4 with TRBJ2-3, with D unresolved. The CDR3 spans 13 residues. The V and J ends lost 6 bases and 1 base respectively, with 8 bases between them. The CDR3 DNA sequence: TGTGCCAGCAGGGATAGCCGCACAGATACGCAGTATTTT. Its translation is CASRDSRTDTQYF.

The chain combines TRBV27 with TRBJ1-2; no definite D call. V lost 6 bases to trimming and J lost 4 bases, with 15 bases between them. This CDR3 contains 14 residues. Germline V gene data show CDR1 as MNHEY and CDR2 as SMNVEV (reference sequence). CDR3 in DNA: TGTGCCAGCAGCCTTGGTAGCGCGGGCTATGGCTACACCTTC. It encodes CASSLGSAGYGYTF.

This chain links TRBV12-5 with TRBJ2-3, with 8 bases identical to TRBD1. The CDR3 loop spans 14 amino acids. From germline, CDR1 is LGHNT and CDR2 FRNRAP. V was pared by 7 bases and J by 3 bases, with 6 bases of the junction left unmatched. The CDR3 DNA reads TGTGCTAGTGCCTTGGACAGGGTGACAGATACGCAGTATTTT. It yields the protein CASALDRVTDTQYF.

The chain uses TRBV5-6 and TRBJ2-3; 8 bases agree with TRBD1. The CDR3 runs 13 residues. Germline V gene data show CDR1 as SGHDT and CDR2 as YYEEEE. The ends lost 4 bases at V and 7 bases at J; junction bases unmatched: 5. CDR3 sequence (DNA): TGTGCCAGCAGCCCCACAGGGGGAAATACGCAGTATTTT. Amino acids: CASSPTGGNTQYF.

This chain joins TRBV27 and TRBJ1-1; 9 bases are shared with TRBD1. Germline V gene lookup returns CDR1 MNHEY and CDR2 SMNVEV (reference sequence). This CDR3 region has 15 residues. The junction had 11 bases not matched to a gene; V was cut back by 7 bases and J by 5 bases. Here the CDR3 DNA reads TGTGCCAGCATGAGGGCGGGGACAGGGCGTACTGAAGCTTTCTTT. This encodes CASMRAGTGRTEAFF.

This chain connects TRBV3-1 to TRBJ2-6; possibly TRBD2 for D (5 bases). The V gene's germline CDR1 is LGHDT and CDR2 YNNKEL (reference sequence). The CDR3 loop spans 16 amino acids. The V end was cut by 1 base, the J end by 0 bases, with 7 bases between. The CDR3 region has the DNA TGTGCCAGCAGCCAAGGGAGGTTCTCTGGGGCCAACGTCCTGACTTTC. It encodes CASSQGRFSGANVLTF.

The CDR3 DNA follows: TGTGCCAGCAAAAGCTCTGGGGCCAACGTCCTGACTTTC. Translated, it gives CASKSSGANVLTF. The chain employs TRBV19 and TRBJ2-6; D ambiguous. The CDR3 loop spans 13 amino acids. Deletions cut 9 bases from V and 0 bases from J, with 6 bases between. Germline V gives CDR1 LNHDA, CDR2 SQIVND (reference sequence).

This chain connects TRBV7-9 to TRBJ2-4, with D perhaps TRBD2 (5 bases). Germline values: CDR1 SEHNR, CDR2 FQNEAQ (reference sequence). The V end lost 1 base, the J end lost 8 bases, and 6 bases lay between the germline ends. The CDR3 totals 12 residues. CDR3 loop: CASSLEGDIQYF. The CDR3 nucleotides are TGTGCCAGCAGCTTAGAGGGAGACATTCAGTACTTC.

The chain has TRBV29-1 and TRBJ2-2; D call uncertain. The V end was cut by 4 bases, the J end by 4 bases, with 10 bases between. The germline gives CDR1 SQVTM, CDR2 ANQGSEA. CDR3 length: 13 residues. CDR3 residues: CSVAVSPTGELFF. The CDR3 DNA sequence: TGCAGCGTTGCGGTTAGCCCCACCGGGGAGCTGTTTTTT.

V is TRBV3-1 and J is TRBJ2-1; 13 bases align to TRBD2. V lost 6 bases to trimming and J lost 10 bases; unmatched junction nucleotides: 9. Germline V gives CDR1 LGHDT, CDR2 YNNKEL (reference sequence). The CDR3 is made up of 15 amino acids. The CDR3 DNA is TGTGCCAGCAGTCCTACTAGCGGGGGGGCAGGGGAGCAGTTCTTC. It is translated as CASSPTSGGAGEQFF.

This rearrangement joins TRBV29-1 to TRBJ2-7; D is perhaps TRBD1 (6 bases). This CDR3 region has 11 residues. V lost 6 bases to trimming and J lost 6 bases, with 12 bases between them. Looked up from germline, CDR1 is SQVTM and CDR2 is ANQGSEA. CDR3 region: CSVGALSEQYF. In nucleotides, the CDR3 is TGCAGCGTGGGGGCGTTGTCCGAGCAGTACTTC.

The rearrangement links TRBV7-6 to TRBJ2-7; 7 bases fit TRBD2. The CDR3 runs 13 residues. CDR1 SGHVS and CDR2 FNYEAQ come from the germline V gene. J lost 4 bases, V lost 6 bases, and 6 bases had no gene match. CDR3 amino acids: CASSQWGGYEQYF. The CDR3 DNA follows: TGTGCCAGCAGTCAATGGGGGGGGTACGAGCAGTACTTC.

The V call is TRBV20-1, the J call TRBJ2-1; D ambiguous. Trimming removed 3 bases from V and 4 bases from J, with 4 bases in between. This CDR3 spans 11 amino acids. From germline, CDR1 is DFQATT and CDR2 SNEGSKA (reference sequence). The CDR3 is CSASPYNEQFF. The CDR3 nucleotides are TGCAGTGCTAGCCCTTACAATGAGCAGTTCTTC.

This chain connects TRBV5-1 to TRBJ2-4, with D possibly TRBD2 on 6 matching bases. This CDR3 has 16 amino acids. Germline CDR1 reads SGHRS; CDR2 reads YFSETQ. V lost 1 base and J lost 3, with 14 bases in between. The CDR3 region is CASSLPETAGKNIQYF. The CDR3 nucleotides are TGCGCCAGCAGCTTGCCCGAGACAGCGGGCAAAAACATTCAGTACTTC.

This clonotype has only one observation. The chain is built from TRBV29-1 and TRBJ2-6, with TRBD1 matching over 9 bases. The V segment lost 5 bases and the J segment 4 bases; nucleotides outside the gene matches: 6. This CDR3 has 15 amino acids. Germline V gene data show CDR1 as SQVTM and CDR2 as ANQGSEA. CDR3 DNA: TGCAGCGTTTTACAGGGGGCGATAGGGGCCAACGTCCTGACTTTC. This gives the protein CSVLQGAIGANVLTF. Filled out from reference TRBV29-1 and TRBJ2-6, the complete variable domain reads SAVISQKPSRDICQRGTSLTIQCQVDSQVTMMFWYRQQPGQSLTLIATANQGSEATYESGFVIDKFPISRPNLTFSTLTVSNMSPEDSSIYLCSVLQGAIGANVLTFGAGSRLTVL.

The genes are TRBV9 and TRBJ2-1, with 7 bases fitting TRBD2. The CDR3 contains 14 residues. Germline CDR1 SGDLS, CDR2 YYNGEE. J was trimmed by 6 bases and V by 0 bases; bases with no gene match: 3. CDR3 DNA sequence: TGTGCCAGCAGCGTAGGTACTAGCGTCAATGAGCAGTTCTTC. Its translation: CASSVGTSVNEQFF. Drawing the rest from reference TRBV9 and TRBJ2-1, the complete variable domain is DSGVTQTPKHLITATGQRVTLRCSPRSGDLSVYWYQQSLDQGLQFLIQYYNGEERAKGNILERFSAQQFPDLHSELNLSSLELGDSALYFCASSVGTSVNEQFFGPGTRLTVL.

V gene TRBV2 combines with J gene TRBJ2-5, with 7 bases matching TRBD2. Trimming cost V 6 bases and J 7 bases; bases outside gene matches: 5. The length of the CDR3 is 12 residues. Germline V lookup: CDR1 SNHLY, CDR2 FYNNEI. The CDR3 region is CASRTTSWTQYF. CDR3 nucleotide sequence: TGTGCCAGCAGAACGACTAGCTGGACCCAGTACTTC.

The chain uses TRBV12-3 or TRBV12-4 and TRBJ1-1, with a weak D call TRBD1 (6 bases). V gave up 6 bases and J gave up 1 base, with 12 bases separating them. The length of the CDR3 is 14 residues. The chain's CDR3 is CASSYDRRNTEAFF. The DNA for the CDR3 is TGTGCCAGCAGCTATGACAGGAGGAACACTGAAGCTTTCTTT.

This chain uses TRBV23-1 with TRBJ2-1; D ambiguous. TRBV23-1 falls under the ORF class, with uncertain function. Trimming took off 4 bases at V and 1 base at J, with 20 bases between the two ends. This CDR3 has 18 amino acids. The CDR3 spells CASSPPPLSYPSYNEQFF. The CDR3 region has the DNA TGCGCCAGCAGTCCGCCCCCCCTCTCCTACCCATCCTACAATGAGCAGTTCTTC.